Shown below are 21 T cell receptor beta chains from a single sample sequenced in a study of cytomegalovirus exposure and HLA in healthy donors. Profiling relied on immunoSEQ multiplex PCR, and the TCRdb table lists in-frame clones only, not all of them. The data contain about 200,000 clones, about 81% of them singletons. Material for sequencing was PBMCs. These receptors all stem from a woman in her twenties or thirties in good health and CMV-seronegative.

This chain joins TRBV19 and TRBJ1-5; 7 bases are shared with TRBD1. The junction had 9 bases not matched to a gene; V was cut back by 3 bases and J by 4 bases. Per the germline V gene, CDR1 is LNHDA and CDR2 is SQIVND (reference sequence). The CDR3 has 16 residues. The CDR3 DNA reads as TGTGCCAGTAGTATCGGACAGGTGGCGTTTAATCAGCCCCAGCATTTT. Translating it yields CASSIGQVAFNQPQHF.

The chain uses TRBV10-2 and TRBJ2-7, with 8 nucleotides matching TRBD2. CDR1 WSHSY and CDR2 SAAADI come from the germline V gene. This CDR3 has 16 residues. Trimming took 3 bases from V and 0 from J; bases not matched to a gene: 7. CDR3 DNA sequence: TGCGCCAGCAGTGAAACTAGCGGACTAAGCTCCTACGAGCAGTACTTC. Its translation is CASSETSGLSSYEQYF.

This sequence joins TRBV29-1 and TRBJ2-5; a weak D match, TRBD2 (6 bases). V was pared by 6 bases and J by 1 base, with 15 bases between. This CDR3 comprises 14 residues. Germline V gene sequence: CDR1 SQVTM, CDR2 ANQGSEA. CDR3 coding DNA: TGCAGCGTACGGAGGGCGGGCATCCAAGAGACCCAGTACTTC. Translating it yields CSVRRAGIQETQYF.

The CDR3 reads CATSRWSGSYMNTEAFF. As DNA, the CDR3 is TGTGCCACCAGCAGATGGTCCGGTTCTTATATGAACACTGAAGCTTTCTTT. This chain uses TRBV15 with TRBJ1-1, with D hard to call. Germline lookup yields CDR1 LNHNV and CDR2 YYDKDF (reference sequence). This CDR3 spans 17 amino acids. V was clipped by 2 bases and J by 0 bases, with 16 bases between them. Full variable domain (outside the CDR3, taken from reference TRBV15 and TRBJ1-1): DAMVIQNPRYQVTQFGKPVTLSCSQTLNHNVMYWYQQKSSQAPKLLFHYYDKDFNNEADTPDNFQSRRPNTSFCFLDIRSPGLGDTAMYLCATSRWSGSYMNTEAFFGQGTRLTVV.

The V gene is TRBV10-3, the J gene TRBJ2-3, with D perhaps TRBD2 (6 bases). Per the germline V gene, CDR1 is ENHRY and CDR2 is SYGVKD. The CDR3 extends over 15 amino acids. V was shortened by 4 bases and J by 0 bases, with 11 bases between the two germline ends. The CDR3 coding sequence is TGTGCCATCAGTGTGGGACTGACTAGCACAGATACGCAGTATTTT. Its translation: CAISVGLTSTDTQYF.

This clone was observed once. The chain couples TRBV28 to TRBJ1-2, with 7 positions matching TRBD1. This CDR3 spans 12 amino acids. V lost 4 bases and J lost 8; bases outside the gene matches: 4. Germline CDR1 MDHEN, CDR2 SYDVKM. The DNA for the CDR3 is TGTGCCAGCAGTTGGGGACAGTTAGGCTACACCTTC. Its protein is CASSWGQLGYTF.

The chain uses TRBV7-8 and TRBJ1-1, with D possibly TRBD1 on 5 matching bases. This CDR3 contains 17 residues. The V and J ends lost 2 bases and 3 bases respectively, with 19 bases between them. Germline V lookup: CDR1 SGHVS, CDR2 FQNEAQ. CDR3 in amino acids: CASSLMARRGFDTEAFF. DNA of the CDR3: TGTGCCAGCAGCTTAATGGCCAGGCGGGGGTTTGACACTGAAGCTTTCTTT.

This sequence joins TRBV6-5 and TRBJ1-4; D gene unclear. There are 14 residues in the CDR3. V dropped 0 bases and J dropped 0 bases, with 2 bases sitting between them. From germline, CDR1 is MNHEY and CDR2 SVGAGI. The CDR3 nucleotides are TGTGCCAGCAGTTACTCCGCAACTAATGAAAAACTGTTTTTT. It codes for CASSYSATNEKLFF.

The V call is TRBV5-1, the J call TRBJ2-1; TRBD2 matches 8 bases. The CDR3 has 15 amino acids. CDR1 SGHRS and CDR2 YFSETQ come from the germline V gene. V lost 3 bases, J lost 8 bases, and 10 bases stayed unmatched. As DNA, the CDR3 is TGCGCCAGCAGCTCTCCGGGACTAGATTTGGATGAGCAGTTCTTC. It codes for CASSSPGLDLDEQFF. Full variable domain (rest looked up from reference TRBV5-1 and TRBJ2-1): KAGVTQTPRYLIKTRGQQVTLSCSPISGHRSVSWYQQTPGQGLQFLFEYFSETQRNKGNFPGRFSGRQFSNSRSEMNVSTLELGDSALYLCASSSPGLDLDEQFFGPGTRLTVL.

V usage is TRBV5-6 and J usage is TRBJ2-7; D call uncertain. Trimming stripped 0 bases from V and 1 base from J, with 5 bases between. CDR1 and CDR2 from the germline V gene are SGHDT and YYEEEE. CDR3 length equals 13 residues. Here the CDR3 reads CASSLARSYEQYF. The CDR3 region has the DNA TGTGCCAGCAGCTTGGCCAGATCCTACGAGCAGTACTTC.

This clone was seen more than once but under ten times. V gene TRBV18 combines with J gene TRBJ1-2; 9 nucleotides align to TRBD1. Germline-derived CDR1 and CDR2 are KGHSH and LQKENI. The CDR3 is 14 residues long. After removal of 5 bases from V and 5 bases from J, the junction contained 6 bases not matched to a gene. The CDR3 sequence is CASSARQGEYGYTF. The CDR3 DNA reads TGTGCCAGCTCAGCCAGACAGGGGGAATATGGCTACACCTTC.

The V and J genes are TRBV13 and TRBJ2-7; 7 bases align to TRBD2. The CDR3 runs to 14 residues. Per the germline V gene, CDR1 is PRHDT and CDR2 is FYEKMQ (reference sequence). V shed 0 bases, J shed 7 bases, and the junction held 6 bases outside the gene matches. This CDR3 is CASSLGLAAGEQYF. Written as DNA, the CDR3 is TGTGCCAGCAGCTTAGGCCTAGCGGCGGGGGAGCAGTACTTC.

This rearrangement joins TRBV21-1 to TRBJ2-7; the table gives TRBD1 as D, unverified against the DNA. TRBV21-1 is given as a pseudogene. CDR3 size: 15 residues. This CDR3 is CASSNMTGHTGEQYF. Here the CDR3 DNA reads TGTGCCAGCAGCAACATGACAGGTCACACGGGTGAGCAGTACTTC.

This rearrangement joins TRBV5-1 to TRBJ1-5; D is possibly TRBD1 (6 bases). V was clipped by 4 bases and J by 6 bases, with 11 bases between them. Germline V gene data show CDR1 as SGHRS and CDR2 as YFSETQ. The CDR3 length is 13 residues. The CDR3 spells CASSPGVGQPQHF. CDR3 coding DNA: TGCGCCAGCAGCCCAGGGGTCGGTCAGCCCCAGCATTTT.

The chain links TRBV9 to TRBJ1-1, with 8 bases lining up with TRBD1. Trimming took 3 bases from V and 5 from J; bases not matched to a gene: 9. The length of the CDR3 is 15 residues. From germline, CDR1 is SGDLS and CDR2 YYNGEE. CDR3 coding DNA: TGTGCCAGCAGCGGCGACAGGGGAGGTGGAACTGAAGCTTTCTTT. Protein: CASSGDRGGGTEAFF.

The chain is built from TRBV7-9 and TRBJ1-3; 8 bases align to TRBD1. Unmatched junction bases numbered 5, after V lost 5 bases and J lost 8 bases. In germline, CDR1 is SEHNR, CDR2 FQNEAQ (reference sequence). The CDR3 sequence is 13 residues long. This CDR3 reads CASSRGQGDTIYF. The CDR3 DNA is TGTGCCAGCAGCCGAGGACAGGGCGACACCATATATTTT.

The chain is built from TRBV7-9 and TRBJ2-7; maybe TRBD1 (6 bases). CDR3 size: 16 residues. Germline-derived CDR1 and CDR2 are SEHNR and FQNEAQ (reference sequence). Trimming cost V 5 bases and J 3 bases, with 20 bases left between them. DNA of the CDR3: TGTGCCAGCAGCAGTGACGGACAGTTGAGATACTACGAGCAGTACTTC. It codes for CASSSDGQLRYYEQYF.

The chain links TRBV7-9 to TRBJ1-4; D gene unclear. V lost 5 bases and J 0 bases, leaving 16 bases between the germline ends. Germline V gene lookup returns CDR1 SEHNR and CDR2 FQNEAQ (reference sequence). This CDR3 is 17 amino acids long. The CDR3 reads CASSPRGVAATNEKLFF. As DNA, the CDR3 is TGTGCCAGCAGCCCCCGGGGAGTAGCGGCAACTAATGAAAAACTGTTTTTT.

Here the CDR3 reads CASSLGEGSSPLHF. In DNA form, the CDR3 reads TGTGCCAGCAGCTTGGGGGAGGGTAGTTCACCCCTCCACTTT. The chain couples TRBV7-9 to TRBJ1-6, with D tentatively TRBD1 (5 bases). Per germline, CDR1 SEHNR and CDR2 FQNEAQ (reference sequence). Trimming stripped 3 bases from V and 9 bases from J, with 12 bases between. This CDR3 comprises 14 residues.

DNA of the CDR3: TGTGCCAGCAGCGACTCGACAGGGGGCGGCAATCAGCCCCAGCATTTT. Translated, it gives CASSDSTGGGNQPQHF. The V call is TRBV7-8, the J call TRBJ1-5, with 10 bases identical to TRBD1. V shed 5 bases, J shed 2 bases, and the junction held 6 bases outside the gene matches. The CDR3 spans 16 residues. The germline V gene encodes CDR1 SGHVS and CDR2 FQNEAQ. Filled out from reference TRBV7-8 and TRBJ1-5, the complete variable domain reads GAGVSQSPRYKVAKRGQDVALRCDPISGHVSLFWYQQALGQGPEFLTYFQNEAQLDKSGLPSDRFFAERPEGSVSTLKIQRTQQEDSAVYLCASSDSTGGGNQPQHFGDGTRLSIL.

The chain is built from TRBV2 and TRBJ2-5, with a possible D match to TRBD2 (5 bases). The CDR3 contains 14 residues. Trimming pared 4 bases from V and 5 bases from J, leaving 14 bases between. Per germline, CDR1 SNHLY and CDR2 FYNNEI. The CDR3 bases are TGTGCCAGCAGTGGGATACCGGGATCGGAGACCCAGTACTTC. Its protein product is CASSGIPGSETQYF. Variable domain in full (rest from reference TRBV2 and TRBJ2-5): EPEVTQTPSHQVTQMGQEVILRCVPISNHLYFYWYRQILGQKVEFLVSFYNNEISEKSEIFDDQFSVERPDGSNFTLKIRSTKLEDSAMYFCASSGIPGSETQYFGPGTRLLVL.